What follows describes a single T cell receptor beta chain. Its cognate antigen is unknown. Being one base from a much bigger clone, this may be a read error. The CDR3 has 11 residues. CDR1 is SSHAT, CDR2 FNYEAQ, per germline (reference sequence). Between the trimmed V and J ends, which lost 0 bases and 5 bases, there was a span of 1 base. By way of CD45RO/CCR7/CD25/CD127/CD95/CD27, the CD4+ regulatory, stem cell-like memory, central memory and naive cells were sorted. These data are taken from a study of beta chain features in type 1 diabetes. Study-level findings and limits: Individuals with type 1 diabetes displayed fewer insertions and more deletions at VDJ junctions. Naive, central memory and Treg TCRB repertoires appeared more alike in patients than in healthy donors.

Reverse transcription of all isolated RNA meant that expressed TCRB transcripts were sequenced. Profiled with immunoSEQ multiplex PCR; TCRdb holds only in-frame clones, not every one. The data contain 600,000 to 650,000 clones, about 14% of them singletons. This chain uses TRBV7-7 with TRBJ2-5; D not certain. The sequence was collected from a man in his late teens or twenties in good health. The source material was naive CD4+ T cells from blood. CDR3 sequence reads: CASSLAETQYF. DNA of the CDR3: TGTGCCAGCAGCTTAGCTGAGACCCAGTACTTC.